This T cell receptor beta chain was observed in a study of T cell clones after liver transplantation. Study-level background: Samples came from ITN030ST, which attempted immunosuppression withdrawal within 2 years of liver transplantation. TCRbeta sequencing after a pre-transplant mixed lymphocyte reaction identified graft-donor-reactive clones, later tracked in post-transplant blood.

The protocol was immunoSEQ multiplex PCR, while the TCRdb copy is restricted to in-frame clones and leaves out a portion. The sample has 51,000 or so clones, 86% seen once. This CDR3 is built from 13 residues. CDR1 and CDR2 (germline): MNHNS, SASEGT. Trimming removed 7 bases from V and 3 bases from J, with 10 bases in between. CD3+CD4+ and CD3+CD8+ cells were FACS-sorted from thawed unstimulated PBMCs. The receptor's source is a human patient who received a liver transplant. The graft donor may have given rise to some T cells. The J gene is TRBJ2-1, the V gene TRBV6-1; D is possibly TRBD1 (6 bases). Sequencing used CD8+ T cells from blood, obtained 12 months after liver transplant. The CDR3 sequence: CASIGGYYNEQFF. The CDR3 DNA sequence: TGTGCCAGCATTGGGGGCTACTACAATGAGCAGTTCTTC.